Following are 28 T cell receptor beta chains from one sample sequenced in a study of blood T cell repertoires in COVID-19. Profiling relied on immunoSEQ multiplex PCR, and the TCRdb table lists in-frame clones only, not all of them. The sample includes about 210,000 clones, approximately 80% of them seen just once. The sequenced material came from peripheral blood. The receptors here all came from a human donor in a cohort sampled during active COVID-19.

The V gene is TRBV19, the J gene TRBJ2-2; maybe TRBD1 (5 bases). Germline V gene sequence: CDR1 LNHDA, CDR2 SQIVND (reference sequence). The CDR3 is 14 amino acids. With 11 bases removed from V and 3 bases from J, the gap between germline ends came to 16 bases. The CDR3 DNA sequence: TGTGCCTCTACCCCAGGGATTCACACCGGGGAGCTGTTTTTT. It yields the protein CASTPGIHTGELFF.

V gene TRBV20-1 combines with J gene TRBJ1-1, with D unresolved. Trimming shortened V by 1 base and J by 7 bases, and 7 bases separated the two germline ends. CDR3 size: 11 residues. The germline V gene has CDR1 DFQATT and CDR2 SNEGSKA (reference sequence). CDR3 amino acids: CSARGSDEAFF. The CDR3 DNA follows: TGCAGTGCTAGAGGCAGCGATGAAGCTTTCTTT.

This clone was observed once. The J gene is TRBJ1-2, the V gene TRBV7-9, with D unresolved. This CDR3 spans 11 amino acids. Trimming cost V 5 bases and J 3 bases, with 4 bases left between them. The germline gives CDR1 SEHNR, CDR2 FQNEAQ (reference sequence). Here the CDR3 reads CASSPYYGYTF. The DNA of the CDR3 is TGTGCCAGCAGCCCTTACTATGGCTACACCTTC.

The chain carries TRBV2 and TRBJ2-1, with D perhaps matching TRBD2 (7 bases). This CDR3 is built from 12 residues. Looked up from germline, CDR1 is SNHLY and CDR2 is FYNNEI. V was pared by 6 bases and J by 8 bases, with 11 bases between. The CDR3 protein is CASSPGGHEQFF. CDR3 DNA sequence: TGTGCCAGCAGCCCCGGGGGGCATGAGCAGTTCTTC.

V gene TRBV28 combines with J gene TRBJ2-7; D is possibly TRBD2 (6 bases). With 6 bases removed from V and 2 bases from J, the gap between germline ends came to 17 bases. The germline V gene has CDR1 MDHEN and CDR2 SYDVKM. The CDR3 runs 15 residues. In nucleotides, the CDR3 is TGTGCCAGCAGGTCCCCCCGGGAGCATACCTACGAGCAGTACTTC. It is translated as CASRSPREHTYEQYF.

The rearrangement joins TRBV29-1 to TRBJ2-7; D not certain. Trimming took off 5 bases at V and 2 bases at J, with 10 bases between the two ends. Germline lookup yields CDR1 SQVTM and CDR2 ANQGSEA. The CDR3 is made up of 12 amino acids. CDR3 amino acids: CSVRQATYEQYF. The CDR3 region has the DNA TGCAGCGTTAGGCAGGCAACCTACGAGCAGTACTTC.

The V call is TRBV5-5, the J call TRBJ2-3, with 7 bases that match TRBD1. The CDR3 has 15 amino acids. Germline V lookup: CDR1 SGHKS, CDR2 YYEKEE (reference sequence). V shed 2 bases, J shed 1 base, and the junction held 4 bases outside the gene matches. The chain's CDR3 is CASSFRDRGTDTQYF. DNA for the CDR3: TGTGCCAGCAGCTTTAGAGACAGGGGCACAGATACGCAGTATTTT. Based on the CDR3 plus reference TRBV5-5 and TRBJ2-3, the full variable domain is DAGVTQSPTHLIKTRGQQVTLRCSPISGHKSVSWYQQVLGQGPQFIFQYYEKEERGRGNFPDRFSARQFPNYSSELNVNALLLGDSALYLCASSFRDRGTDTQYFGPGTRLTVL.

The genes are TRBV5-1 and TRBJ2-7; 10 bases are shared with TRBD2. The CDR3 consists of 16 residues. The ends lost 5 bases at V and 7 bases at J; junction bases unmatched: 15. Germline V gene lookup returns CDR1 SGHRS and CDR2 YFSETQ. The CDR3 sequence is CASREIRASGSREQYF. CDR3 nucleotides: TGCGCCAGCAGGGAAATTAGGGCTAGCGGGAGTAGGGAGCAGTACTTC.

This clone was counted between two and nine times. This chain links TRBV19 with TRBJ1-3; D ambiguous. Trimming took 5 bases from V and 3 from J, leaving 11 bases between them. The CDR3 contains 14 residues. Germline CDR1 LNHDA, CDR2 SQIVND (reference sequence). The CDR3 is CASSPPDIGNTIYF. For the CDR3, the DNA is TGTGCCAGTAGTCCGCCAGACATTGGAAACACCATATATTTT.

The chain recombines TRBV29-1 with TRBJ1-1, with 7 bases that match TRBD1. CDR1 is SQVTM and CDR2 is ANQGSEA in the germline V gene. The CDR3 runs 16 residues. The V segment lost 6 bases and the J segment 1 base; nucleotides outside the gene matches: 14. CDR3 DNA sequence: TGCAGCGTGACGGGGAAAGGGGGCGTCTGGAACACTGAAGCTTTCTTT. Residues: CSVTGKGGVWNTEAFF. The full variable domain, rest sourced from reference TRBV29-1 and TRBJ1-1, is SAVISQKPSRDICQRGTSLTIQCQVDSQVTMMFWYRQQPGQSLTLIATANQGSEATYESGFVIDKFPISRPNLTFSTLTVSNMSPEDSSIYLCSVTGKGGVWNTEAFFGQGTRLTVV.

The rearrangement joins TRBV19 to TRBJ2-3; 16 bases are a match to TRBD2. Germline assignment: CDR1 LNHDA and CDR2 SQIVND (reference sequence). This CDR3 is 21 amino acids long. V was clipped by 0 bases and J by 4 bases; unmatched bases: 13. CDR3 nucleotides: TGTGCCAGTAGTATAGAGGGGACTAGCGGGAGGGCCGGAGGATTCGCAGATACGCAGTATTTT. It specifies CASSIEGTSGRAGGFADTQYF.

The V and J genes are TRBV6-4 and TRBJ1-3; a weak D match, TRBD1 (6 bases). This CDR3 has 15 residues. The V gene's germline CDR1 is MRHNA and CDR2 SNTAGT. V lost 4 bases, J lost 4 bases, and 14 bases lay in between. CDR3 sequence: CASSVPGGTGNTIYF. The CDR3 DNA follows: TGTGCCAGCAGTGTACCGGGGGGCACAGGAAACACCATATATTTT.

This chain links TRBV11-3 with TRBJ2-1, with TRBD1 matching 7 bases. Trimming cost V 5 bases and J 6 bases; bases outside gene matches: 4. In germline, CDR1 is SGHNT, CDR2 YENEEA. The CDR3 has 13 amino acids. The CDR3 is CASSPGGRNEQFF. In DNA, the CDR3 is TGTGCCAGCAGCCCAGGGGGACGCAATGAGCAGTTCTTC.

The V gene is TRBV27, the J gene TRBJ2-7, with TRBD1 matching over 9 bases. There are 16 residues in the CDR3. V shed 4 bases and J 5 bases; nucleotides not matched to a gene: 12. Germline V gives CDR1 MNHEY, CDR2 SMNVEV (reference sequence). The CDR3 loop is CASSSTPGQGSHEQYF. CDR3 nucleotide sequence: TGTGCCAGCAGTTCAACACCGGGACAGGGTTCCCACGAGCAGTACTTC.

This clone showed up just a few times. This sequence joins TRBV19 and TRBJ1-2; tentatively, D is TRBD1 (5 bases). The germline V gene encodes CDR1 LNHDA and CDR2 SQIVND (reference sequence). The CDR3 sequence is 17 residues long. The ends were cut back, 5 bases at V and 0 bases at J, with 19 bases in the middle. CDR3 amino acids: CASSPRAGRKANYGYTF. The CDR3 nucleotides read TGTGCCAGTAGTCCCCGGGCAGGGAGGAAAGCTAACTATGGCTACACCTTC.

This chain links TRBV7-8 with TRBJ2-1, with 12 bases fitting TRBD2. Germline V gene lookup returns CDR1 SGHVS and CDR2 FQNEAQ. Trimming cost V 5 bases and J 4 bases; bases outside gene matches: 3. This CDR3 is built from 15 residues. CDR3 in amino acids: CASSELAGGYNEQFF. CDR3 coding DNA: TGTGCCAGCAGCGAACTAGCGGGAGGTTACAATGAGCAGTTCTTC.

This chain links TRBV28 with TRBJ2-6; 8 bases are shared with TRBD1. Trimming at V came to 4 bases and at J to 0 bases, leaving 8 bases not matched to a gene. Germline V gene sequence: CDR1 MDHEN, CDR2 SYDVKM. The CDR3 loop spans 18 amino acids. The CDR3 loop reads CASSSPTGVPSGANVLTF. The CDR3 region has the DNA TGTGCCAGCAGTTCTCCGACAGGGGTCCCCTCTGGGGCCAACGTCCTGACTTTC.

The V call is TRBV9, the J call TRBJ1-3; 7 nucleotides line up with TRBD1. Losses at the gene ends were 0 bases for V and 4 bases for J; bases not matched to a gene: 4. Germline CDR1 SGDLS, CDR2 YYNGEE. The CDR3 covers 15 residues. The CDR3 DNA is TGTGCCAGCAGCGTAGAAGGGGGCGCAGGAAACACCATATATTTT. This translates into CASSVEGGAGNTIYF.

The rearrangement links TRBV30 to TRBJ1-2; D uncertain. This CDR3 contains 15 residues. Deletions cut 3 bases from V and 3 bases from J, with 17 bases between. Germline CDR1 GTSNPN, CDR2 SVGIG (reference sequence). For the CDR3, the DNA is TGTGCCTGGAGAAAATACGAAGCCCCTGACTATGGCTACACCTTC. Residues: CAWRKYEAPDYGYTF. Variable domain in full (rest from reference TRBV30 and TRBJ1-2): SQTIHQWPATLVQPVGSPLSLECTVEGTSNPNLYWYRQAAGRGLQLLFYSVGIGQISSEVPQNLSASRPQDRQFILSSKKLLLSDSGFYLCAWRKYEAPDYGYTFGSGTRLTVV.

This clone has only one observation. The rearrangement joins TRBV7-2 to TRBJ1-2; D perhaps matches TRBD1 (6 bases). The CDR3 extends over 14 amino acids. The V and J ends lost 1 base and 8 bases respectively, with 14 bases between them. CDR1 is SGHTA and CDR2 is FQGNSA in the germline V gene. CDR3 bases: TGTGCCAGCAGCTTAGAACAGGGTGTGCGGGGCTACACCTTC. This sequence encodes CASSLEQGVRGYTF. Based on the CDR3 plus reference TRBV7-2 and TRBJ1-2, the full variable domain is GAGVSQSPSNKVTEKGKDVELRCDPISGHTALYWYRQSLGQGLEFLIYFQGNSAPDKSGLPSDRFSAERTGGSVSTLTIQRTQQEDSAVYLCASSLEQGVRGYTFGSGTRLTVV.

This chain joins TRBV6-5 and TRBJ2-7; 7 nucleotides match TRBD2. The CDR3 runs 14 residues. J was trimmed by 0 bases and V by 10 bases; bases with no gene match: 9. Per the germline V gene, CDR1 is MNHEY and CDR2 is SVGAGI. The CDR3 region is CATNRDYNSYEQYF. The CDR3 nucleotides read TGTGCCACGAACCGGGACTATAACTCCTACGAGCAGTACTTC.

This chain connects TRBV5-1 to TRBJ2-2; the match to TRBD2 covers 11 bases. Losses at the gene ends were 6 bases for V and 4 bases for J; bases not matched to a gene: 2. Per the germline V gene, CDR1 is SGHRS and CDR2 is YFSETQ. The CDR3 length is 14 residues. The chain's CDR3 is CASTGTSGTGELFF. CDR3 DNA sequence: TGCGCCAGCACCGGGACTAGCGGCACCGGGGAGCTGTTTTTT.

The chain employs TRBV5-1 and TRBJ2-7; D possibly corresponds to TRBD1 (7 bases). From germline, CDR1 is SGHRS and CDR2 YFSETQ. CDR3 length: 14 amino acids. The germline V and J ends were trimmed by 3 bases and 6 bases, with 16 bases remaining between them. CDR3 protein: CASSSQGVGGEQYF. DNA of the CDR3: TGCGCCAGCAGCTCGCAGGGGGTCGGGGGCGAGCAGTACTTC.

This rearrangement joins TRBV19 to TRBJ1-2; 9 nucleotides match TRBD1. V shed 6 bases and J 4 bases; nucleotides not matched to a gene: 6. Germline lookup yields CDR1 LNHDA and CDR2 SQIVND (reference sequence). The CDR3 contains 14 residues. CDR3 nucleotides: TGTGCCAGTAGCCCGGACAGGGGTGGCTATGGCTACACCTTC. Translation: CASSPDRGGYGYTF. The full variable domain, rest sourced from reference TRBV19 and TRBJ1-2, is DGGITQSPKYLFRKEGQNVTLSCEQNLNHDAMYWYRQDPGQGLRLIYYSQIVNDFQKGDIAEGYSVSREKKESFPLTVTSAQKNPTAFYLCASSPDRGGYGYTFGSGTRLTVV.

The rearrangement links TRBV7-2 to TRBJ2-7, with 8 bases matching TRBD2. The V segment lost 5 bases and the J segment 2 bases; nucleotides outside the gene matches: 5. This CDR3 is 14 amino acids long. CDR1 is SGHTA, CDR2 FQGNSA, per germline. The CDR3 DNA reads TGTGCCAGCAGCCCCACCGGGGGGGCCTACGAGCAGTACTTC. Residues: CASSPTGGAYEQYF. Using reference TRBV7-2 and TRBJ2-7 for the parts outside the CDR3, the full variable domain is GAGVSQSPSNKVTEKGKDVELRCDPISGHTALYWYRQSLGQGLEFLIYFQGNSAPDKSGLPSDRFSAERTGGSVSTLTIQRTQQEDSAVYLCASSPTGGAYEQYFGPGTRLTVT.

The V call is TRBV20-1, the J call TRBJ2-3; unclear D gene. The CDR3 length is 11 residues. Germline V gives CDR1 DFQATT, CDR2 SNEGSKA (reference sequence). CDR3 amino acids: CRVALTDTQYF. Written as DNA, the CDR3 is TGCAGAGTAGCCCTCACAGATACGCAGTATTTT.

This clone turned up a few times. The chain links TRBV7-8 to TRBJ2-3; 13 bases match TRBD2. Trimming cost V 5 bases and J 2 bases; bases outside gene matches: 10. The CDR3 extends over 18 amino acids. Germline assignment: CDR1 SGHVS and CDR2 FQNEAQ. In DNA form, the CDR3 reads TGTGCCAGCAGCCCCCGACTAGCGGGAGGCCCAATCACAGATACGCAGTATTTT. Translation: CASSPRLAGGPITDTQYF. Supplemented by reference TRBV7-8 and TRBJ2-3, the full variable domain reads GAGVSQSPRYKVAKRGQDVALRCDPISGHVSLFWYQQALGQGPEFLTYFQNEAQLDKSGLPSDRFFAERPEGSVSTLKIQRTQQEDSAVYLCASSPRLAGGPITDTQYFGPGTRLTVL.

V is TRBV29-1 and J is TRBJ2-1, with 12 positions matching TRBD2. J lost 4 bases, V lost 7 bases, and 8 bases had no gene match. Germline V gene sequence: CDR1 SQVTM, CDR2 ANQGSEA. The CDR3 loop spans 15 amino acids. The CDR3 sequence is CSALSGTSGYNEQFF. CDR3 bases: TGCAGCGCCTTGTCTGGGACTAGCGGGTACAATGAGCAGTTCTTC.